The present T cell receptor (beta chain) was sequenced within a study of cytomegalovirus exposure and HLA in healthy donors. At the level of the study: Of the donors genotyped, about 410 in all, about 80% fell in the Caucasian-associated ancestry cluster. Study results and caveats: Later analysis showed TCR association rates varying by HLA locus, highest for DRB1 and lowest for HLA-C.

This clone has a handful of counts. Its antigen is still unknown. The CDR3 runs 12 residues. With 3 bases removed from V and 5 bases from J, the gap between germline ends came to 8 bases. Germline assignment: CDR1 SGDLS and CDR2 YYNGEE. Vbeta (60) and Jbeta (13) primers were used in the PCR. Repertoires were generated with immunoSEQ multiplex PCR, while TCRdb's copy carries only in-frame clones and drops some. There are some 180,000 clones in the sample; 82% occur only once, and 1.5% lies in the top ten. Sequencing was done on a sample of PBMCs. The receptor was isolated from a man aged 35-49 years in good health and CMV-seronegative. The chain uses TRBV9 and TRBJ1-1, with D possibly TRBD1 on 6 matching bases. The CDR3 sequence is CASSAGETEAFF. The CDR3 nucleotides are TGTGCCAGCAGCGCAGGGGAGACTGAAGCTTTCTTT.